The 22 T cell receptor beta chains given below trace back to one sample, sequenced in a study of early T cells in non-severe SARS-CoV-2 infection (dated by TCRdb to the early 2020s). Library prep was done by 5' RACE. TCRdb shows the sequencer as NextSeq 500. The public reads were reprocessed in TCRdb via fastp at Q25 and MiXCR, keeping in-frame beta chains. Merged by CDR3 protein, the rows form single entries marked with the most common genes and DNA. The sample table records 65,000 to 80,000 distinct CDR3 sequences; about 12% of these occur just once. 6% of the sample comes from the top ten. The sequenced material came from whole blood. These TCRs come from an adult who was a healthcare worker with PCR-confirmed SARS-CoV-2 infection or an uninfected control (not recorded which).

This clonotype was counted only a few times. The chain employs TRBV5-1 and TRBJ1-1; 9 nucleotides match TRBD1. The CDR3 is 14 amino acids. The trim removed 0 bases at V and 4 bases at J, leaving 1 base unmatched. The germline CDR1 and CDR2 sequences are SGHRS and YFSETQ. The CDR3 loop reads CASSLGTGATEAFF. As DNA, the CDR3 is TGCGCCAGCAGCTTGGGGACAGGGGCCACTGAAGCTTTCTTT.

There are a few counts of this clonotype. V is TRBV12-2 and J is TRBJ1-4; TRBD1, the table's D call, was not compared with the DNA. TRBV12-2 is described as a pseudogene. The CDR3 contains 16 residues. DNA for the CDR3: TGTGCAAGTCGCCCCGAGCTTCAGGGGGCGCATGAAAAACTGTTTTTT. Translation: CASRPELQGAHEKLFF.

The sample holds one count of this clonotype. The chain recombines TRBV18 with TRBJ2-3; D is unclear. The CDR3 spans 14 residues. Germline V CDR1 and CDR2: KGHSH, LQKENI. The V end lost 5 bases, the J end lost 0 bases, and 9 bases lay between the germline ends. CDR3: CASSGRSSTDTQYF. The CDR3 nucleotides are TGTGCCAGCTCAGGCAGATCTAGCACAGATACGCAGTATTTT.

The CDR3 DNA is TGTGCCAGCAGTTTAGCGCTGGGACAGGGGGACGGCACTGAAGCTTTCTTT. Amino acid sequence: CASSLALGQGDGTEAFF. The rearrangement links TRBV12-3 or TRBV12-4 to TRBJ1-1; the match to TRBD1 covers 11 bases. The trim removed 0 bases at V and 4 bases at J, leaving 7 bases unmatched. The CDR3 has 17 residues.

This rearrangement joins TRBV20-1 to TRBJ2-5, with 8 bases fitting TRBD1. J lost 4 bases, V lost 0 bases, and 7 bases had no gene match. The length of the CDR3 is 15 residues. Germline V gives CDR1 DFQATT, CDR2 SNEGSKA (reference sequence). The CDR3 coding sequence is TGCAGTGCTAGAGATCGTACAGGACAGGGAGAGACCCAGTACTTC. Translated: CSARDRTGQGETQYF.

V and J are TRBV29-1 and TRBJ1-1; no reliable D call. The CDR3 is 12 residues long. V lost 3 bases to trimming and J lost 3 bases, with 8 bases between them. CDR1 is SQVTM and CDR2 is ANQGSEA in the germline V gene. The CDR3 protein is CSVDAGDTEAFF. CDR3 sequence (DNA): TGCAGCGTTGATGCCGGGGACACTGAAGCTTTCTTT.

The chain combines TRBV18 with TRBJ1-5; weak D call: TRBD1 (5 bases). V lost 3 bases and J 8 bases, leaving 20 bases between the germline ends. This CDR3 has 16 residues. Germline V lookup: CDR1 KGHSH, CDR2 LQKENI. For the CDR3, the DNA is TGTGCCAGCTCACCCCGGGGCAGCCCGTCGGGGGAGCCCCAGCATTTT. It specifies CASSPRGSPSGEPQHF.

V and J are TRBV15 and TRBJ1-3; no definite D call. CDR3 length: 13 amino acids. The germline V and J ends were trimmed by 5 bases and 0 bases, with 5 bases remaining between them. The germline V gene has CDR1 LNHNV and CDR2 YYDKDF (reference sequence). CDR3 region: CATSFGSGNTIYF. CDR3 DNA sequence: TGTGCCACCAGCTTCGGCTCTGGAAACACCATATATTTT.

The chain uses TRBV14 and TRBJ1-4, with TRBD1 as a possible D gene (5 bases). V lost 4 bases to trimming and J lost 0 bases, with 9 bases between them. Germline values: CDR1 SGHDN, CDR2 FVKESK. There are 15 residues in the CDR3. The CDR3 DNA reads TGTGCCAGCAGCCCGCAGGGAGCAACTAATGAAAAACTGTTTTTT. Its protein is CASSPQGATNEKLFF.

There are many counts of this clonotype. V and J are TRBV27 and TRBJ1-1; D might be TRBD1 (5 bases). Germline V gene lookup returns CDR1 MNHEY and CDR2 SMNVEV (reference sequence). The CDR3 length is 13 residues. Trimming removed 6 bases at V and 2 bases at J, with 10 bases between. CDR3 in amino acids: CASRQGGNTEAFF. Here the CDR3 DNA reads TGTGCCAGCAGGCAGGGAGGAAACACTGAAGCTTTCTTT.

This chain joins TRBV4-1 and TRBJ2-7; D is uncertain. CDR1 MGHRA and CDR2 YSYEKL come from the germline V gene. The CDR3 covers 16 residues. V was clipped by 2 bases and J by 1 base, with 15 bases between them. The CDR3 region is CASSQQQTARSYEQYF. The CDR3 DNA sequence: TGCGCCAGCAGCCAACAACAAACAGCTCGATCCTACGAGCAGTACTTC.

This clonotype was counted at least ten times. The rearrangement links TRBV12-3 or TRBV12-4 to TRBJ1-2; 8 nucleotides agree with TRBD1. The ends lost 5 bases at V and 4 bases at J; junction bases unmatched: 6. The CDR3 sequence is 14 residues long. For the CDR3, the DNA is TGTGCCAGCAGTATCAGGGGGCTCATCTATGGCTACACCTTC. This codes for CASSIRGLIYGYTF.

This clonotype was seen only a few times. The chain carries TRBV24-1 and TRBJ2-3, with 8 bases lining up with TRBD1. The V and J ends lost 3 bases and 5 bases, in that order; junction bases with no gene match: 0. Looked up from germline, CDR1 is KGHDR and CDR2 is SFDVKD. This CDR3 comprises 13 residues. CDR3 in amino acids: CATSDDRGDTQYF. CDR3 sequence (DNA): TGTGCCACCAGTGATGACAGGGGAGATACGCAGTATTTT.

This clonotype was detected many times. J is TRBJ2-5 and V is TRBV28; 7 bases are a match to TRBD1. J lost 4 bases, V lost 7 bases, and 9 bases had no gene match. Germline V gene sequence: CDR1 MDHEN, CDR2 SYDVKM. CDR3 length equals 14 residues. This CDR3 is CASTPDRVGETQYF. The CDR3 nucleotides read TGTGCCAGCACCCCCGACAGGGTGGGAGAGACCCAGTACTTC.

This clonotype has just a few counts. The rearrangement joins TRBV4-1 to TRBJ1-2; 7 positions match TRBD1. The germline V gene has CDR1 MGHRA and CDR2 YSYEKL. The CDR3 runs 14 residues. V lost 2 bases and J lost 7; bases outside the gene matches: 7. CDR3 nucleotides: TGCGCCAGCAGCCAATCCCAGGGGGGTGCTGGCTACACCTTC. Its translation: CASSQSQGGAGYTF.

This clonotype was observed a few times. The gene calls are TRBV30 and TRBJ1-1; D not resolved. Trimming pared 3 bases from V and 5 bases from J, leaving 13 bases between. Germline V gene lookup returns CDR1 GTSNPN and CDR2 SVGIG (reference sequence). The CDR3 runs to 13 residues. The CDR3 spells CAWSRRQDTEAFF. CDR3 nucleotide sequence: TGTGCCTGGAGCCGGAGACAAGATACTGAAGCTTTCTTT.

This clonotype was counted ten times or more. The chain uses TRBV20-1 and TRBJ1-2; unclear D gene. This CDR3 has 14 residues. Germline-derived CDR1 and CDR2 are DFQATT and SNEGSKA (reference sequence). Between the trimmed V and J ends, which lost 5 bases and 4 bases, there was a span of 17 bases. CDR3 DNA: TGCAGTGCTCCGCCCCGGTATTCGGTCTATGGCTACACCTTC. It encodes CSAPPRYSVYGYTF.

This clonotype was observed at least ten times. CDR3 amino acids: CSGNRRGYTF. CDR3 DNA: TGCAGCGGGAACAGGCGTGGCTACACCTTC. This chain uses TRBV29-1 with TRBJ1-2, with D possibly matching TRBD1 (5 bases). Between the trimmed V and J ends, which lost 7 bases and 7 bases, there was a span of 10 bases. The CDR3 runs 10 residues. CDR1 and CDR2 (germline): SQVTM, ANQGSEA.

The chain has TRBV7-6 and TRBJ2-7; 14 positions agree with TRBD2. Germline V gene data show CDR1 as SGHVS and CDR2 as FNYEAQ. J lost 3 bases, V lost 1 base, and 2 bases had no gene match. The CDR3 covers 16 residues. This CDR3 is CASSLGGLAGGYEQYF. In DNA, the CDR3 is TGTGCCAGCAGCTTAGGCGGACTAGCGGGGGGCTACGAGCAGTACTTC.

A few counts support this clonotype. The chain is built from TRBV5-4 and TRBJ1-1; D is ambiguous. This CDR3 has 14 residues. Germline V gene lookup returns CDR1 SGHNT and CDR2 YYREEE (reference sequence). V was cut by 0 bases and J by 0 bases, with 6 bases left in between. The CDR3 here is CASSLEIMNTEAFF. In DNA, the CDR3 is TGTGCCAGCAGCTTGGAGATTATGAACACTGAAGCTTTCTTT.

V gene TRBV7-9 combines with J gene TRBJ1-4; D is possibly TRBD1 (5 bases). Germline CDR1 is SEHNR and CDR2 is FQNEAQ (reference sequence). Trimming shortened V by 2 bases and J by 7 bases, and 5 bases separated the two germline ends. The CDR3 extends over 12 amino acids. DNA for the CDR3: TGTGCCAGCAGCTTACAGGGTGAAAAACTGTTTTTT. This sequence encodes CASSLQGEKLFF. The full variable domain, its missing parts supplied by reference TRBV7-9 and TRBJ1-4, is DTGVSQNPRHKITKRGQNVTFRCDPISEHNRLYWYRQTLGQGPEFLTYFQNEAQLEKSRLLSDRFSAERPKGSFSTLEIQRTEQGDSAMYLCASSLQGEKLFFGSGTQLSVL.

This clonotype has a handful of counts. The V call is TRBV29-1, the J call TRBJ2-4; D tentatively reads TRBD1 or TRBD2 (5 bases each). V lost 6 bases, J lost 0 bases, and 12 bases lay in between. Germline V gene sequence: CDR1 SQVTM, CDR2 ANQGSEA. The CDR3 totals 14 residues. In DNA, the CDR3 is TGCAGCGTCTACAGGACTCTAGCCAAAAACATTCAGTACTTC. The encoded protein is CSVYRTLAKNIQYF.